A selection of T cell receptor beta chains follows, all from one sample in a study of cytomegalovirus exposure and HLA in healthy donors. Clones were sequenced by immunoSEQ multiplex PCR, and TCRdb holds only the in-frame ones, with some missing. The sample consists of fewer than 200,000 clones, roughly four fifths of them appearing once. The sample comprised PBMCs. The origin of the receptors is a female donor in good health and CMV-seronegative. Both conserved end residues are part of each CDR3. Clone size, where shown, is once, few, many, or a class for clones that have expanded.

TRBV19	NA	CASSTPSGGEAFF
TRBV19	NA	CASTDSYNEQFF
TRBV10-3	NA	CAISERGWGGDQPQHF
TRBV6-1	NA	CASTGDRGSPLHF
TRBV6-6	NA	CASSYSRLTGAPEQFF
TRBV4-1	NA	CASSQTRAGLSYEQYF
TRBV28	NA	CASVRLAGGPIYEQYF
TRBV9	NA	CASSVGGLNYGYTF
TRBV6-5	few	CASSYYGKLAGDEQFF
TRBV4-2	NA	CASSQGERGLGQFF
TRBV9	NA	CASSKATPRDRYSPLHF
TRBV11-2	once	CASQGPRTGVLDTEAFF
TRBV9	NA	CASSSGPWTGGDEQFF
TRBV6-5	once	CASSYRDRGRENGHTF
TRBV6-4	NA	CASRAPFPGGGTEAFF
TRBV7-2	NA	CASSPAGARAGGYTF
TRBV5-6	once	CASSLTSSGNTIYF
TRBV7-9	NA	CASSLGSGVYEQYF
TRBV7-3	NA	CASSLSGGLWGEQFF
TRBV28	NA	CASSSGQSNEQFF
TRBV4-2	NA	CASSQDAREKPYEQYF
TRBV10-3	many	CAISGRVQETQYF
TRBV28	NA	CANSLYGTGPYEQYF
TRBV7-9	NA	CASPLTAISGNTIYF
TRBV7-9	NA	CASSWEASGTYNEQFF
TRBV4-3	NA	CASSQDRQSTDTQYF
TRBV7-8	NA	CASSPDRDEQYF
TRBV5-6	NA	CASSLADSGGAQYF
TRBV6-5	NA	CASRTDPYEQYF
TRBV28	once	CASSSRTGHTEAFF
TRBV15	NA	CATSQIGTLDGYTF
TRBV5-1	NA	CASSSGGGSSYNEQFF
TRBV4-1	NA	CASSHRLAGGEDTQYF
TRBV30	NA	CAWAPDWPMYEQYF
TRBV6-6	NA	CASSKGTGELFF
TRBV4-1	NA	CASSSQVMNTEAFF
TRBV11-2	NA	CASAPAGAMRAKNIQYF
TRBV21-1	NA	CASSKGGPGRGDYEQYF
TRBV11-2	NA	CASSFSGRASDTQYF
TRBV7-3	few	CASSLIFGSGANVLTF
TRBV9	NA	CASSVGTGGIYGYTF
TRBV1	NA	CTSSQDLSSGRENETQYF
TRBV5-4	NA	CASSWDRSQTSPLYGQYF
TRBV6-5	NA	CASSYPTGPEGNEQFF
TRBV18	few	CASSLADSNQPQHF
TRBV7-2	NA	CASSLGGPENIQYF
TRBV7-3	NA	CASSLGPGQNLYGYTF
TRBV30	NA	CAWSVGRAGSTDTQYF
TRBV9	NA	CASSETGGEQYF
TRBV6-5	NA	CASSYGMGQRNDEQFF
TRBV5-1	NA	CASSSGLVNSKYF
TRBV6-5	NA	CASSTDRTNTEAFF
TRBV9	NA	CASSVTGGDQPQHF
TRBV25-1	NA	CASSEWVSGSARETQYF
TRBV6-5	NA	CASQFPRGRAFF
TRBV28	NA	CASSGGTGVSGRDGYTF
TRBV7-3	NA	CASKSASGGANTGELFF
TRBV28	NA	CASSLEVLGAGQYF